A selection of T cell receptor beta chains follows, all from one sample in a study of shared clonotypes between healthy human individuals. Here immunoSEQ multiplex PCR was the method, and the copy in TCRdb shows in-frame clones only, minus some. The table shows 2,500,000 or so clones, with around 92% occurring only once. The sequenced material came from naive CD4+ T cells from PBMCs. Receptors originate from a man between 18 and 35 years old in good health. Some clones in this sample may be carry-over from other donors' samples. CDR3s include the opening cysteine and the closing phenylalanine or tryptophan. D genes are given only for firm matches. Rows give clone size only sometimes, using once, few, many, or a class for an expanded clone.

abundance	v_gene	d_gene	j_gene	CDR3nt	CDR3aa
NA	TRBV28	NA	TRBJ1-5	TGTGCCAGCAGTTTATTCGGTCGATACAATCAGCCCCAGCATTTT	CASSLFGRYNQPQHF
NA	TRBV18	TRBD1	TRBJ2-1	TGTGCCAGCTCGCCCAACCTAGGACAGGGGATTTTGTTGAATGAGCAGTTCTTC	CASSPNLGQGILLNEQFF
NA	TRBV10-1	NA	TRBJ2-2	TGCGCCAGCAGTGAGGGGTCTGCGAACACCGGGGAGCTGTTTTTT	CASSEGSANTGELFF
NA	TRBV28	TRBD1	TRBJ1-5	TGTGCCAGCAGTTTATCAGACAGGGCTAGCAATCAGCCCCAGCATTTT	CASSLSDRASNQPQHF
once	TRBV7-3	TRBD1	TRBJ2-2	TGTGCCAGCAGCTTGTTGACAGGGAGCACCGGGGAGCTGTTTTTT	CASSLLTGSTGELFF
few	TRBV7-9	NA	TRBJ1-5	TGTGCCAGCAGCTTAGAGGCAGATCAGCCCCAGCATTTT	CASSLEADQPQHF
NA	TRBV9	NA	TRBJ1-1	TGTGCCAGCAGCAATTCCCCCGTGACCACTGAAGCTTTCTTT	CASSNSPVTTEAFF
NA	TRBV27	NA	TRBJ2-2	TGTGCCAGCAGTTTATCGGGGGCCTTGGACACCGGGGAGCTGTTTTTT	CASSLSGALDTGELFF
once	TRBV30	NA	TRBJ1-3	TGTGCCTGGAGTGGGACTTGGACAGCCTCTGGAAACACCATATATTTT	CAWSGTWTASGNTIYF
NA	TRBV6-5	NA	TRBJ1-3	TGTGCCAGCAGGAGGGGGTCTGGAAACACCATATATTTT	CASRRGSGNTIYF
NA	TRBV11-2	NA	TRBJ2-2	TGTGCCAGCAGCTGGCCCGGGGGAACCGGGGAGCTGTTTTTT	CASSWPGGTGELFF
NA	TRBV7-2	TRBD2	TRBJ2-1	TGTGCCAGCAGCTTCAGCGGGAGGTGGAGTAATGAGCAGTTCTTC	CASSFSGRWSNEQFF
NA	TRBV19	NA	TRBJ2-2	TGTGCCAGTAGTATAGATCTACCGGGACCCCCATCCGGGGAGCTGTTTTTT	CASSIDLPGPPSGELFF
NA	TRBV9	TRBD2	TRBJ2-1	TGTGCCAGCAGCGTAGGAGGGCTAGCGGGATTAATTGAGCAGTTCTTC	CASSVGGLAGLIEQFF
NA	TRBV15	TRBD2	TRBJ2-2	TGTGCCACCAGCAGAGGTCGGGAGGGCGGGGAGCTGTTTTTT	CATSRGREGGELFF
once	TRBV29-1	TRBD1	TRBJ1-3	TGCAGCGTTGGTGGGACAGGGGGTACATATGGAAACACCATATATTTT	CSVGGTGGTYGNTIYF
NA	TRBV4-2	NA	TRBJ1-1	TGTGCCAGCAGCCAAGTTGGAGGAAACATGAACACTGAAGCTTTCTTT	CASSQVGGNMNTEAFF
NA	TRBV28	NA	TRBJ1-1	TGTGCCAGCAGCCCCGGTGGGCAAGGGGGGAGATCTGAAGCTTTCTTT	CASSPGGQGGRSEAFF
NA	TRBV7-9	NA	TRBJ2-1	TGTGCCAGCAGCCCGGCACGGGGCTTGGGCTACAATGAGCAGTTCTTC	CASSPARGLGYNEQFF
NA	TRBV28	TRBD2	TRBJ2-7	TGTGCCAGCAGTTTAATCCTAACTAGCGGATCCTACGAGCAGTACTTC	CASSLILTSGSYEQYF
NA	TRBV7-3	TRBD2	TRBJ2-1	TGTGCCAGCAGCCAGGGACTAGCGGTATACAATGAGCAGTTCTTC	CASSQGLAVYNEQFF
NA	TRBV6-5	NA	TRBJ1-2	TGTGCCAGCAGTTTTACGGGGCCCCGGTCTAACTATGGCTACACCTTC	CASSFTGPRSNYGYTF
NA	TRBV5-4	NA	TRBJ2-5	TGTGCCAGCAGCTTGTGGGGGAATGAGCAGTACTTC	CASSLWGNEQYF
NA	TRBV28	TRBD1	TRBJ2-6	TGTGCCAGCAGCTACCAACAGGGGGCCTCTGGGGCCAACGTCCTGACTTTC	CASSYQQGASGANVLTF
NA	TRBV2	TRBD2	TRBJ2-7	TGTGCCAGCAGTGACTTTCGGGAGGGGCAGTACTTC	CASSDFREGQYF
NA	TRBV19	NA	TRBJ1-2	TGTGCCAGTAGGCCGGGACCCTCGGGTTATGGCTACACCTTC	CASRPGPSGYGYTF
NA	TRBV7-9	NA	TRBJ1-4	TGTGCCAGCAGCGCGAAACCGGATCCGGGCGAAAAACTGTTTTTT	CASSAKPDPGEKLFF